This is a list of T cell receptor beta chains from one sample in a study of CD8 T cells in ankylosing spondylitis. TCRdb used MiXCR to reprocess the 5' RACE reads, holding one entry per CDR3 protein. The data show 150,000 to 200,000 distinct CDR3 sequences, approximately 9% seen once. Specimen: blood, either unsorted or a sorted T cell fraction (not recorded which). The receptors shown here come from a female donor with ankylosing spondylitis or in good health (not recorded which). Both conserved end residues are part of each CDR3. D genes are given only for firm matches. Size is omitted from some rows. Given values are once, few, many or a class for expanded clones.

CDR3 length,J gene,clone size,D gene,V gene,CDR3 DNA,CDR3 protein
14,TRBJ2-7,NA,TRBD2,TRBV13,TGTGCCAGCAGCTTTGGGACTAGCGCCTACGAGCAGTACTTC,CASSFGTSAYEQYF
18,TRBJ2-7,few,NA,TRBV11-2,TGTGCCAGCAGCAGAGCCCTGGGGGGCGCGGGAAAGGGTTACGAGCAGTACTTC,CASSRALGGAGKGYEQYF
16,TRBJ2-3,NA,NA,TRBV14,TGTGCCAGCAGCCAAGATCATGAGTGGAGCACAGATACGCAGTATTTT,CASSQDHEWSTDTQYF
15,TRBJ2-2,NA,TRBD1,TRBV9,TGTGCCAGCAACAACCCGGGACAGACCACCGGGGAGCTGTTTTTT,CASNNPGQTTGELFF
15,TRBJ2-7,many,TRBD2,TRBV29-1,TGCAGCGTTGAGGTCGCGGGGGATCCTACCTACGAGCAGTACTTC,CSVEVAGDPTYEQYF
17,TRBJ2-1,NA,NA,TRBV18,TGTGCCAGCTCACCATCGTTGGGTACGGCAGGGTACAATGAGCAGTTCTTC,CASSPSLGTAGYNEQFF
14,TRBJ1-2,NA,NA,TRBV12-3/TRBV12-4,TGTGCCAGCAGACGCCCTCACCTGGGGGAGGGCTACTCCTTC,CASRRPHLGEGYSF
16,TRBJ2-3,NA,NA,TRBV27,TGTGCCAGCAGTCTCAACCCAGGCTCTAGCACAGATACGCAGTATTTT,CASSLNPGSSTDTQYF
12,TRBJ2-7,NA,TRBD2,TRBV5-6,TGTGCCAGCAGCTTCGGGGGGAGAGAGCAGTACTTC,CASSFGGREQYF
17,TRBJ2-1,many,TRBD1,TRBV13,TGTGCCAGCAGCCCCGAGGCCGGGGACAGCTCCTACAATGAGCAGTTCTTC,CASSPEAGDSSYNEQFF
14,TRBJ2-2,few,TRBD2,TRBV12-3/TRBV12-4,TGTGCCAGCAATAGCGGGAGATCTACCGGGGAGCTGTTTTTT,CASNSGRSTGELFF
14,TRBJ2-5,NA,NA,TRBV7-8,TGTGCCACAAAGCGGGACACCAATGGGGAGACCCAGTACTTC,CATKRDTNGETQYF
15,TRBJ1-2,many,TRBD1,TRBV4-3,TGCGCCAGCAGCCCCGGAACGGGACAGGGGGCCGGCTACACCTTC,CASSPGTGQGAGYTF
13,TRBJ1-6,many,NA,TRBV6-2/TRBV6-3,TGTGCCAGCAGTACAAGAGAGAATTCACCCCTCCACTTT,CASSTRENSPLHF
13,TRBJ2-1,few,NA,TRBV12-3/TRBV12-4,TGTGCCAGCAGTTTTACAGGAACCAATGAGCAGTTCTTC,CASSFTGTNEQFF
15,TRBJ2-2,many,NA,TRBV4-3,TGCGCCAGCAGCCGGGAAAGGCCGAGCGCCGGGGAGCTGTTTTTT,CASSRERPSAGELFF
11,TRBJ1-2,NA,NA,TRBV20-1,TGCAGTGCCGGGGGTGACTATGGCTACACCTTC,CSAGGDYGYTF
17,TRBJ2-1,few,NA,TRBV6-2/TRBV6-3,TGTGCCAGCAGCCACCCCCAACAGGGTTCCCCGAACAATGAGCAGTTCTTC,CASSHPQQGSPNNEQFF
13,TRBJ2-1,NA,TRBD1,TRBV12-3/TRBV12-4,TGTGCCAGCAGAGGACAGGGGTCCGGAGAGCAGTTCTTC,CASRGQGSGEQFF
14,TRBJ2-7,few,NA,TRBV9,TGTGCCAGCAGCGTCGCGGTCAGAGCCTACGAGCAGTACTTC,CASSVAVRAYEQYF
12,TRBJ2-1,many,NA,TRBV5-1,TGTGCCAGCAGCTTAGTCGACAATGAGCAGTTCTTC,CASSLVDNEQFF
13,TRBJ2-3,few,NA,TRBV27,TGTGCCAGCAGTCAACGACTAGAGGATACGCAGTATTTT,CASSQRLEDTQYF
15,TRBJ2-1,many,TRBD1,TRBV9,TGTGCCAGCAGCGTGAGGGACAGCTCCTACAATGAGCAGTTCTTC,CASSVRDSSYNEQFF
14,TRBJ2-3,NA,NA,TRBV20-1,TGCAGTGCTACCACCGGGACTCGGACAGATACGCAGTATTTT,CSATTGTRTDTQYF
16,TRBJ2-5,few,TRBD2,TRBV4-2,TGTGCCAGCAGCCAACGACTAGCGGGAGGTGCAGAGACCCAGTACTTC,CASSQRLAGGAETQYF
15,TRBJ1-1,many,TRBD1,TRBV12-3/TRBV12-4,TGTGCCAGCAGATTGCTTACAGGGGGCTACACTGAAGCTTTCTTT,CASRLLTGGYTEAFF
13,TRBJ2-2,NA,NA,TRBV27,TGTGCCAGCAATCCTGGGAACACCGGGGAGCTGTTTTTT,CASNPGNTGELFF
15,TRBJ1-2,NA,NA,TRBV4-3,TGCGCCAGCAGCCGAGCCTGGGAGTCTAACTATGGCTACACCTTC,CASSRAWESNYGYTF
15,TRBJ2-7,few,NA,TRBV7-2,TGTGCCAGCAGCTTATTGGGGGGCAGCGTCTACGAGCAGTACTTC,CASSLLGGSVYEQYF
20,TRBJ2-3,NA,TRBD2,TRBV20-1,TGCAGTGCTGGCGGCCCGGGACTAGCGGGAGATTGGCCAGGCTCCGATACGCAGTATTTT,CSAGGPGLAGDWPGSDTQYF
13,TRBJ1-2,many,NA,TRBV11-2,TGTGCCAGCAGCTTCGCAGGGCCCTATGGCTACACCTTC,CASSFAGPYGYTF
17,TRBJ2-7,NA,NA,TRBV4-2,TGTGCCAGCAGCCAAGTAGGAGTTACGGGGGGCTCGTACGAGCAGTACTTC,CASSQVGVTGGSYEQYF
14,TRBJ2-7,few,NA,TRBV10-3,TGTGCCATCAGTGAAACGACAGGTGACTACGAGCAGTACTTC,CAISETTGDYEQYF
15,TRBJ2-7,few,TRBD2,TRBV5-1,TGCGCCAGCAGCTCCATTACTAGCGGGAGCTACGAGCAGTACTTC,CASSSITSGSYEQYF
14,TRBJ2-7,NA,NA,TRBV4-3,TGCGCCAGCAGCCAAGATTCCCTGGGGAGCGAGCAGTACTTC,CASSQDSLGSEQYF
13,TRBJ2-7,few,NA,TRBV6-2/TRBV6-3,TGTGCCAGCAAGGCTGACTTCTCCTACGAGCAGTACTTC,CASKADFSYEQYF
13,TRBJ2-2,many,NA,TRBV6-6,TGTGCCAGCAGCCTCGGGGCCGCCGGGGAGCTGTTTTTT,CASSLGAAGELFF
12,TRBJ2-2,few,NA,TRBV6-2/TRBV6-3,TGTGCCAGCAGTTACGTTCCCGGGGAGCTGTTTTTT,CASSYVPGELFF
16,TRBJ2-6,NA,NA,TRBV5-4,TGTGCCAGCACCTTGGATTTAGGTTCTGGGGCCAACGTCCTGACTTTC,CASTLDLGSGANVLTF
14,TRBJ1-3,NA,NA,TRBV29-1,TGCAGCGTTGACTGGGACCTTTCTGGAAACACCATATATTTT,CSVDWDLSGNTIYF
15,TRBJ2-7,many,TRBD1,TRBV10-3,TGTGCCATCAGCCAAGGGGGCCTTAGTTCCTACGAGCAGTACTTC,CAISQGGLSSYEQYF
16,TRBJ2-1,NA,TRBD2,TRBV3-1,TGTGCCAGCAGCCACACCCGGGAGGGGAGCTACAATGAGCAGTTCTTC,CASSHTREGSYNEQFF
17,TRBJ2-1,few,TRBD2,TRBV4-3,TGCGCCAGCAGCCAAGATCCATACGGGAGGGCCCAAAATGAGCAGTTCTTC,CASSQDPYGRAQNEQFF
15,TRBJ2-7,few,NA,TRBV27,TGTGCCAGCAGTTTATACAGTAGGGGGTCCTACGAGCAGTACTTC,CASSLYSRGSYEQYF
14,TRBJ1-2,NA,NA,TRBV15,TGTGCCACCAGCACGGGGGGCGAATCGGGTGGCTACACCTTC,CATSTGGESGGYTF